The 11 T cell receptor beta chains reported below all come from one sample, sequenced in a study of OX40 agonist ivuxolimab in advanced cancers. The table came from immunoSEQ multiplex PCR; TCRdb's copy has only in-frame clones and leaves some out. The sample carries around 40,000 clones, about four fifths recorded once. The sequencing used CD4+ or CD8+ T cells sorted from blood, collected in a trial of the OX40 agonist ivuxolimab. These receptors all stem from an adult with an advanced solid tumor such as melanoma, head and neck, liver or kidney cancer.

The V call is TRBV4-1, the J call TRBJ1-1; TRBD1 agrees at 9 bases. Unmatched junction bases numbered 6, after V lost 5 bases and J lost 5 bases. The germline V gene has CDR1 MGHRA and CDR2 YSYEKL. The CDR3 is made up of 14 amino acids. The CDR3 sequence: CASSLQGAQTEAFF. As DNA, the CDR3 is TGCGCCAGCAGCTTACAGGGGGCGCAGACTGAAGCTTTCTTT.

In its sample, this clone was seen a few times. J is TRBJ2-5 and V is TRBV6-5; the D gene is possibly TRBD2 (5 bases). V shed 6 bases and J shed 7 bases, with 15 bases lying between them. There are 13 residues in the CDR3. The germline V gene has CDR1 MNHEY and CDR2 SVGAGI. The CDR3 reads CASRPPFRGTQYF. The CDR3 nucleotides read TGTGCCAGCAGACCGCCCTTCCGGGGGACCCAGTACTTC.

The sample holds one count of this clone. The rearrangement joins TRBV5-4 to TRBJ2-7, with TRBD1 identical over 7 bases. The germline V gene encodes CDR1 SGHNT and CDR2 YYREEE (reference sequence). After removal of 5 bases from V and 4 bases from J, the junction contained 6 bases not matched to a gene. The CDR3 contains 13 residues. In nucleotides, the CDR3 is TGTGCCAGCAGAGGGACAGATCCTTACGAGCAGTACTTC. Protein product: CASRGTDPYEQYF.

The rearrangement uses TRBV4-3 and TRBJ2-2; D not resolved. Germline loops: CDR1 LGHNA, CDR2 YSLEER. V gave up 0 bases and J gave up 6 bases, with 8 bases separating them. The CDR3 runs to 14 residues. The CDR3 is CASSQDFGSGELFF. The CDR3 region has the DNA TGCGCCAGCAGCCAAGATTTTGGCTCCGGGGAGCTGTTTTTT.

Here the CDR3 DNA reads TGTGCCAGCAGTTTATTTCAGGGTGGTGGAACTGAAGCTTTCTTT. Translation gives CASSLFQGGGTEAFF. The genes are TRBV27 and TRBJ1-1; tentatively, D is TRBD1 (5 bases). The germline V and J ends were trimmed by 1 base and 5 bases, with 14 bases remaining between them. Germline V gives CDR1 MNHEY, CDR2 SMNVEV (reference sequence). The length of the CDR3 is 15 residues.

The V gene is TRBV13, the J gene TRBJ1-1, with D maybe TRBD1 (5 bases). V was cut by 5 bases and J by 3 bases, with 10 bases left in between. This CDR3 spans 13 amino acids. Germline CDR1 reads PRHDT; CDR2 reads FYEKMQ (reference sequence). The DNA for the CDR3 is TGTGCCAGCAGCCCTCAGGGATACACTGAAGCTTTCTTT. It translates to CASSPQGYTEAFF.

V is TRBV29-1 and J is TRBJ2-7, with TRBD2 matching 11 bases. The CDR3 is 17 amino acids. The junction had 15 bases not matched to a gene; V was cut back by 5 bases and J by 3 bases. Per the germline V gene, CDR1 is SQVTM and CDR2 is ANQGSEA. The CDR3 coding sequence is TGCAGCGTTTGTCGAACTAGCGGGAGCGGAAATGGCTACGAGCAGTACTTC. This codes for CSVCRTSGSGNGYEQYF.

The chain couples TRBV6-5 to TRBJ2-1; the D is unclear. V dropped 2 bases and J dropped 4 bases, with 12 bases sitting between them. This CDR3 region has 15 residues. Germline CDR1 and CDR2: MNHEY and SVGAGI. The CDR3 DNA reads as TGTGCCAGCAGTTACACGCCGACCCTTTACAATGAGCAGTTCTTC. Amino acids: CASSYTPTLYNEQFF.

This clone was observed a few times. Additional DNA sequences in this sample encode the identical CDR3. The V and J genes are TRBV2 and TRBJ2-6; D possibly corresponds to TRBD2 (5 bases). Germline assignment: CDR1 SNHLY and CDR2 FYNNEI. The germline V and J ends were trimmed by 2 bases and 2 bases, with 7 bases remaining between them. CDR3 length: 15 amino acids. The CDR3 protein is CASSEIGAGANVLTF. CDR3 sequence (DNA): TGTGCCAGCAGTGAAATCGGGGCTGGGGCCAACGTCCTGACTTTC.

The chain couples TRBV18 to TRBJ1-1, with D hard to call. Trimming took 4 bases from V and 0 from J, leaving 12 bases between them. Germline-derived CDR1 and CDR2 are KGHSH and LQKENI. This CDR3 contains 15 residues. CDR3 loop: CASSQLEIMNTEAFF. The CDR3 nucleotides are TGTGCCAGCTCACAACTAGAGATCATGAACACTGAAGCTTTCTTT.

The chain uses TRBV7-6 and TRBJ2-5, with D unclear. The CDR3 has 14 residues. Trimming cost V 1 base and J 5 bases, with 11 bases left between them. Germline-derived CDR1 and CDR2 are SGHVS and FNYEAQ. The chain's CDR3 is CASSLGTDGETQYF. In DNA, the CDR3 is TGTGCCAGCAGCTTAGGGACGGACGGGGAGACCCAGTACTTC. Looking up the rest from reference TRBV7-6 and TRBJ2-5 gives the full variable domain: GAGVSQSPRYKVTKRGQDVALRCDPISGHVSLYWYRQALGQGPEFLTYFNYEAQQDKSGLPNDRFSAERPEGSISTLTIQRTEQRDSAMYRCASSLGTDGETQYFGPGTRLLVL.